One sample yielded the 7 T cell receptor beta chains listed below, sequenced in a study of cytomegalovirus exposure and HLA in healthy donors. 13 Jbeta primers and 60 Vbeta primers were used for the PCR. Clones were sequenced by immunoSEQ multiplex PCR, and TCRdb holds only the in-frame ones, with some missing. The table shows 70,000 or so clones, with about 60% occurring only once. Material for sequencing was PBMCs. All receptors derive from a woman aged 45-60 years in good health and CMV-seronegative.

This clone showed up just a few times. J is TRBJ2-1 and V is TRBV29-1; 10 bases fit TRBD2. Germline CDR1 is SQVTM and CDR2 is ANQGSEA. CDR3 length: 13 residues. Trimming at V came to 7 bases and at J to 4 bases, leaving 4 bases not matched to a gene. The CDR3 region is CSGGTSAYNEQFF. In DNA, the CDR3 is TGCAGCGGCGGGACTAGCGCTTACAATGAGCAGTTCTTC.

This chain joins TRBV11-2 and TRBJ2-7; 7 bases fit TRBD1. The germline V gene encodes CDR1 SGHAT and CDR2 FQNNGV. J gave up 0 bases and V 2 bases, and 10 bases lay outside the gene matches. The CDR3 sequence is 17 residues long. The CDR3 region has the DNA TGTGCCAGCAGCTTACCGACCTGGGACAGAAACTCCTACGAGCAGTACTTC. Its translation: CASSLPTWDRNSYEQYF. The whole variable domain, remainder taken from reference TRBV11-2 and TRBJ2-7, is EAGVAQSPRYKIIEKRQSVAFWCNPISGHATLYWYQQILGQGPKLLIQFQNNGVVDDSQLPKDRFSAERLKGVDSTLKIQPAKLEDSAVYLCASSLPTWDRNSYEQYFGPGTRLTVT.

This chain joins TRBV19 and TRBJ2-1; 8 bases map to TRBD1. Per the germline V gene, CDR1 is LNHDA and CDR2 is SQIVND (reference sequence). Trimming took 3 bases from V and 6 from J; bases not matched to a gene: 1. The CDR3 spans 13 residues. CDR3 sequence: CASSIDRGNEQFF. As DNA, the CDR3 is TGTGCCAGTAGTATCGACAGGGGCAATGAGCAGTTCTTC.

The chain joins TRBV7-9 to TRBJ2-2, with 13 bases that match TRBD2. The CDR3 is 16 residues long. The germline CDR1 and CDR2 sequences are SEHNR and FQNEAQ (reference sequence). After removal of 4 bases from V and 4 bases from J, the junction contained 3 bases not matched to a gene. CDR3 sequence: CASSWGLAGSTGELFF. As DNA, the CDR3 is TGTGCCAGCAGCTGGGGACTAGCGGGAAGCACCGGGGAGCTGTTTTTT. Looking up the rest from reference TRBV7-9 and TRBJ2-2 gives the full variable domain: DTGVSQNPRHKITKRGQNVTFRCDPISEHNRLYWYRQTLGQGPEFLTYFQNEAQLEKSRLLSDRFSAERPKGSFSTLEIQRTEQGDSAMYLCASSWGLAGSTGELFFGEGSRLTVL.

The rearrangement links TRBV6-5 to TRBJ1-5; no definite D call. Trimming took off 0 bases at V and 3 bases at J, with 3 bases between the two ends. The germline V gene encodes CDR1 MNHEY and CDR2 SVGAGI. There are 13 residues in the CDR3. CDR3 bases: TGTGCCAGCAGTTACTCTAACAATCAGCCCCAGCATTTT. Protein sequence: CASSYSNNQPQHF.

This chain uses TRBV5-4 with TRBJ1-1; no reliable D call. Germline V gene data show CDR1 as SGHNT and CDR2 as YYREEE (reference sequence). The germline V and J ends were trimmed by 1 base and 4 bases, with 8 bases remaining between them. The CDR3 is 13 amino acids. This CDR3 is CASSLWGGTEAFF. CDR3 DNA sequence: TGTGCCAGCAGCTTGTGGGGAGGCACTGAAGCTTTCTTT.

J is TRBJ2-1 and V is TRBV5-1, with TRBD2 matching 13 bases. The CDR3 sequence is 16 residues long. The trim removed 4 bases at V and 7 bases at J, leaving 8 bases unmatched. The V gene's germline CDR1 is SGHRS and CDR2 YFSETQ. The CDR3 DNA sequence: TGCGCCAGCAGCATACTAGCGGGAGGGCCTCTGAATGAGCAGTTCTTC. This encodes CASSILAGGPLNEQFF.